This note documents a single TCR beta chain sequence. What it binds is not known. The cohort excluded patients with autoimmune disease history or systemic immunosuppression. The sample originates from a study of OX40 agonist ivuxolimab in advanced cancers. Looking at the study overall: An anti-OX40 (CD134) antibody with agonistic activity, ivuxolimab, was administered to patients. General study results and limits: Both blood CD4+ and CD8+ T cells showed clonal growth by week 6 at 0.1 to 3.0 mg/kg.

The CDR3 is 16 amino acids. Germline CDR1 is SGHNT and CDR2 is YYREEE (reference sequence). The germline V and J ends were trimmed by 4 bases and 0 bases, with 17 bases remaining between them. Clones were sequenced by immunoSEQ multiplex PCR, and TCRdb holds only the in-frame ones, with some missing. The top ten clones hold 2% of a sample with about 67,000 clones, 70% to 90% of them seen once. This TCR came from an adult with an advanced solid tumor such as melanoma, head and neck, liver or kidney cancer. The rearrangement uses TRBV5-4 and TRBJ2-7; TRBD1 or TRBD2 may be the D gene (6 bases each). The material sequenced was CD4+ or CD8+ T cells sorted from blood, taken in a trial of the OX40 agonist ivuxolimab. For the CDR3, the DNA is TGTGCCAGCAGCACCCCTCTAGGGGGGAGCTCCTACGAGCAGTACTTC. Translation gives CASSTPLGGSSYEQYF.